The rows below give T cell receptor beta chains drawn from one sample of a study of Graves' ophthalmopathy and Graves' hyperthyroidism. TCRdb ran MiXCR on the multiplex PCR reads and lists one entry per CDR3 protein. The sample consists of about 380,000 distinct CDR3 sequences, over 15% of them appearing once. Sequencing was done on a sample of peripheral blood. These receptors were obtained from a woman younger than 30 with stable Graves' hyperthyroidism. CDR3s include the opening cysteine and the closing phenylalanine or tryptophan. Each record gives: CDR3 DNA, CDR3 protein, D gene, V gene, J gene, clone size. D genes are given only for firm matches. A row's size may be missing; if present it is once, few, many or a size class.

DNA: TGTGCCAGCAGCCAAGACTTCAGGACTGGCTATGGCTACACCTTC
CDR3: CASSQDFRTGYGYTF
D: NA
V: TRBV3-1
J: TRBJ1-2
size: many

DNA: TGTGCCAGCAGCCAAGCCGGGACCTTAGCCAAAAACATTCAGTACTTC
CDR3: CASSQAGTLAKNIQYF
D: NA
V: TRBV3-1
J: TRBJ2-4
size: few

DNA: TGTGCCAGCAGTGGACCCGGGACAGCCTACGAGCAGTACTTC
CDR3: CASSGPGTAYEQYF
D: TRBD1
V: TRBV28
J: TRBJ2-7
size: NA

DNA: TGCGCCAGCAGCTTGATGGGAAGAGGGGGTAGACACACTGAAGCTTTCTTT
CDR3: CASSLMGRGGRHTEAFF
D: NA
V: TRBV5-1
J: TRBJ1-1
size: many

DNA: TGTGCCAGCAGCTTAGACGGGGGGCTTCGGAATTCACCCCTCCACTTT
CDR3: CASSLDGGLRNSPLHF
D: NA
V: TRBV7-2
J: TRBJ1-6
size: many

DNA: TGCGCCAGCAGCCAAGGGGACAGCAGCATCTATGGCTACACCTTC
CDR3: CASSQGDSSIYGYTF
D: TRBD1
V: TRBV4-3
J: TRBJ1-2
size: NA

DNA: TGCAGTGCTCCGTCTGAGGGTCTGCCCTATAATTCACCCCTCCACTTT
CDR3: CSAPSEGLPYNSPLHF
D: NA
V: TRBV20-1
J: TRBJ1-6
size: NA

DNA: TGTGCCAGCAGTTACTCCACCAATTCCGAGCAGTACTTC
CDR3: CASSYSTNSEQYF
D: NA
V: TRBV6-5
J: TRBJ2-7
size: many

DNA: TGTGCCAGCACGGGTCTCGACAGGAGAATGAACACTGAAGCTTTCTTT
CDR3: CASTGLDRRMNTEAFF
D: NA
V: TRBV2
J: TRBJ1-1
size: many

DNA: TGTGCCAGCAGCGGGGCCTCTGGGGCCAACGTCCTGACTTTC
CDR3: CASSGASGANVLTF
D: NA
V: TRBV11-3
J: TRBJ2-6
size: few

DNA: TGTGCCAGCAGTCCCATTGGGGGCGGGACCCAGCATTTT
CDR3: CASSPIGGGTQHF
D: NA
V: TRBV12-3/TRBV12-4
J: TRBJ1-5
size: NA

DNA: TGTGCCAGCAGCTTAATTTCGCGGGACAGGGAAGATCAGCCCCAGCATTTT
CDR3: CASSLISRDREDQPQHF
D: TRBD1
V: TRBV11-1
J: TRBJ1-5
size: many

DNA: TGTGCCAGCAGTTTAGGTTGGCCGGGAGGTGGGACTGAAGCTTTCTTT
CDR3: CASSLGWPGGGTEAFF
D: NA
V: TRBV12-3/TRBV12-4
J: TRBJ1-1
size: NA

DNA: TGCGCCAGCAGCTTGGGGGACACCCCCTACGAGCAGTACTTC
CDR3: CASSLGDTPYEQYF
D: NA
V: TRBV5-1
J: TRBJ2-7
size: many

DNA: TGTGCCAGTAGTATAGATCACGGCACTGGCCAAGAGACCCAGTACTTC
CDR3: CASSIDHGTGQETQYF
D: NA
V: TRBV19
J: TRBJ2-5
size: many

DNA: TGTGCCAGCGTACGGGACAGACTGACCTACGAGCAGTACTTC
CDR3: CASVRDRLTYEQYF
D: TRBD1
V: TRBV4-2
J: TRBJ2-7
size: many

DNA: TGCAGTGCTAGGGACTCTCAGGAGGAGACCCAGTACTTC
CDR3: CSARDSQEETQYF
D: NA
V: TRBV20-1
J: TRBJ2-5
size: many

DNA: TGCAGCGTTCGTCTGGGCCCTCAGCAGCCCCAGCATTTT
CDR3: CSVRLGPQQPQHF
D: NA
V: TRBV29-1
J: TRBJ1-5
size: few

DNA: TGTGCCAGCAGCTTAATGCGAGAATCGGGCGAGCAGTACTTC
CDR3: CASSLMRESGEQYF
D: NA
V: TRBV7-3
J: TRBJ2-7
size: NA

DNA: TGTGCCAGCAGCCAAGATCGGGCCCCTCAGGGGAGACGAGAGACCCAGTACTTC
CDR3: CASSQDRAPQGRRETQYF
D: NA
V: TRBV4-2
J: TRBJ2-5
size: NA

DNA: TGTGCCAGCACCCAATTTGGGGGACAGAAAAACTATGGCTACACCTTC
CDR3: CASTQFGGQKNYGYTF
D: TRBD1
V: TRBV27
J: TRBJ1-2
size: many

DNA: TGTGCCACCAGCGGTACAGGGGGCTGGGGCGAGCAGTACTTC
CDR3: CATSGTGGWGEQYF
D: TRBD1
V: TRBV24-1
J: TRBJ2-7
size: many

DNA: TGCAGTGCTAGAGGGACGGTGAGCTCCTACGAGCAGTACTTC
CDR3: CSARGTVSSYEQYF
D: NA
V: TRBV20-1
J: TRBJ2-7
size: many

DNA: TGTGCCAGCAGTTCGGGGTCTGGGGCCAACGTCCTGACTTTC
CDR3: CASSSGSGANVLTF
D: NA
V: TRBV12-3/TRBV12-4
J: TRBJ2-6
size: many

DNA: TGTGCCACCAGTGTCTGGATCTCTGGGGCCAACGTCCTGACTTTC
CDR3: CATSVWISGANVLTF
D: NA
V: TRBV24-1
J: TRBJ2-6
size: few

DNA: TGTGCCAGCAGCCCGTCGGAAGACCAGCCCCAGCATTTT
CDR3: CASSPSEDQPQHF
D: NA
V: TRBV12-3/TRBV12-4
J: TRBJ1-5
size: many

DNA: TGTGCCACCAGCAGGGCGGGGGGGCCACGAGAGACCCAGTACTTC
CDR3: CATSRAGGPRETQYF
D: TRBD2
V: TRBV15
J: TRBJ2-5
size: many

DNA: TGTGCCAGCAGCTTAGCGCACAGGGTTGCGCAGACCCAGTACTTC
CDR3: CASSLAHRVAQTQYF
D: NA
V: TRBV7-2
J: TRBJ2-5
size: many

DNA: TGTGCCAGCAGTCCACTCACGGGGCGAAGAAATCAGCCCCAGCATTTT
CDR3: CASSPLTGRRNQPQHF
D: NA
V: TRBV6-2/TRBV6-3
J: TRBJ1-5
size: many

DNA: TGTGCCAGCAGTCCTTGGACTAGCGGGGGGGCCCACGGGGAGCTGTTTTTT
CDR3: CASSPWTSGGAHGELFF
D: TRBD2
V: TRBV12-3/TRBV12-4
J: TRBJ2-2
size: many

DNA: TGTGCCACCAGTTATCAGGGACAGGGAGGCAATGAGCAGTTCTTC
CDR3: CATSYQGQGGNEQFF
D: TRBD1
V: TRBV24-1
J: TRBJ2-1
size: many

DNA: TGTGCCAGCAGCTCGGGACAGGGAAGCACAGATACGCAGTATTTT
CDR3: CASSSGQGSTDTQYF
D: TRBD1
V: TRBV9
J: TRBJ2-3
size: NA

DNA: TGTGCCAGTAGGTACAGGGCCCTAAGGGACTATGGCTACACCTTC
CDR3: CASRYRALRDYGYTF
D: NA
V: TRBV19
J: TRBJ1-2
size: many

DNA: TGTGCCAGCAGGCCGACAGGGGCTTCCTATGGCTACACCTTC
CDR3: CASRPTGASYGYTF
D: TRBD1
V: TRBV3-1
J: TRBJ1-2
size: NA

DNA: TGTGCCATCAGTGAGTTCATGAATCAGCCCCAGCATTTT
CDR3: CAISEFMNQPQHF
D: NA
V: TRBV10-3
J: TRBJ1-5
size: many

DNA: TGTGCCAGCAGCCAGGATGACGGGCGGCAGTACTTC
CDR3: CASSQDDGRQYF
D: NA
V: TRBV14
J: TRBJ2-7
size: many

DNA: TGTGCCAGTAGCCCCGGAGGAGAAAAAGAGACCCAGTACTTC
CDR3: CASSPGGEKETQYF
D: NA
V: TRBV19
J: TRBJ2-5
size: NA

DNA: TGTGCCAGCAGTTACTCTGGCAGCCAGAACACTGAAGCTTTCTTT
CDR3: CASSYSGSQNTEAFF
D: NA
V: TRBV6-5
J: TRBJ1-1
size: NA

DNA: TGCAGTGCCCTCTCGGACGGGAACACTGAAGCTCTCTTT
CDR3: CSALSDGNTEALF
D: NA
V: TRBV20-1
J: TRBJ1-1
size: NA

DNA: TGTGCCAGACAGGGGGTGGACTATGGCTACACCTTC
CDR3: CARQGVDYGYTF
D: TRBD1
V: TRBV6-1
J: TRBJ1-2
size: NA

DNA: TGTGCCATCAGTGATTCAAGGGATCAAGCTTTCTTT
CDR3: CAISDSRDQAFF
D: NA
V: TRBV24-1
J: TRBJ1-1
size: NA

DNA: TGCAGTGCTAGAGATACCTACAGGGGCTACGAGCAGTACTTC
CDR3: CSARDTYRGYEQYF
D: TRBD1
V: TRBV20-1
J: TRBJ2-7
size: many

DNA: TGTGCCAGCAGTGAACGCGGGGGGATTCAGCCCCAGCATTTT
CDR3: CASSERGGIQPQHF
D: NA
V: TRBV6-1
J: TRBJ1-5
size: many

DNA: TGTGCCAGCAGCTTAGCGGAGGGGTTTGGCTACACCTTC
CDR3: CASSLAEGFGYTF
D: NA
V: TRBV7-6
J: TRBJ1-2
size: many

DNA: TGTGCCAGCAGAGGACTGAACACCGGGGAGCTGTTTTTT
CDR3: CASRGLNTGELFF
D: NA
V: TRBV2
J: TRBJ2-2
size: NA

DNA: TGTGCCAGCAGCCAAAGGGGGGGGGGCCCGAACACTGAAGCTTTCTTT
CDR3: CASSQRGGGPNTEAFF
D: NA
V: TRBV14
J: TRBJ1-1
size: NA

DNA: TGTGCCAGCAGGGTGACCTCCGCCGGGGAGCTGTTTTTT
CDR3: CASRVTSAGELFF
D: NA
V: TRBV6-5
J: TRBJ2-2
size: many

DNA: TGTGCCAGCATCTTGACTAGCTTCACCGGGGAGCTGTTTTTT
CDR3: CASILTSFTGELFF
D: TRBD2
V: TRBV6-1
J: TRBJ2-2
size: few

DNA: TGTGCCAGCAGTGAAGCCTCGGGTAGGGATCTCCACTTT
CDR3: CASSEASGRDLHF
D: NA
V: TRBV25-1
J: TRBJ1-6
size: NA

DNA: TGCAGTGCTAGAATTTTAAGACAGGTCCTGAATCTGAACACTGAAGCTTTCTTT
CDR3: CSARILRQVLNLNTEAFF
D: NA
V: TRBV20-1
J: TRBJ1-1
size: few